This TCR beta chain was obtained from a study of cytomegalovirus exposure and HLA in healthy donors. The table came from immunoSEQ multiplex PCR; TCRdb's copy has only in-frame clones and leaves some out. The profile shows roughly 60,000 clones, over 85% of them singletons. V lost 7 bases and J lost 5, with 15 bases in between. Germline V gives CDR1 SQVTM, CDR2 ANQGSEA. The CDR3 has 13 amino acids. This TCR was recovered from a woman under 30 in good health and CMV-seropositive. The V gene is TRBV29-1, the J gene TRBJ2-1; tentatively, D is TRBD1 (5 bases). The sequenced sample consisted of PBMCs. The CDR3 region has the DNA TGCAGCGGATGGCAAGGGGTGGACAATGAGCAGTTCTTC. It translates to CSGWQGVDNEQFF.